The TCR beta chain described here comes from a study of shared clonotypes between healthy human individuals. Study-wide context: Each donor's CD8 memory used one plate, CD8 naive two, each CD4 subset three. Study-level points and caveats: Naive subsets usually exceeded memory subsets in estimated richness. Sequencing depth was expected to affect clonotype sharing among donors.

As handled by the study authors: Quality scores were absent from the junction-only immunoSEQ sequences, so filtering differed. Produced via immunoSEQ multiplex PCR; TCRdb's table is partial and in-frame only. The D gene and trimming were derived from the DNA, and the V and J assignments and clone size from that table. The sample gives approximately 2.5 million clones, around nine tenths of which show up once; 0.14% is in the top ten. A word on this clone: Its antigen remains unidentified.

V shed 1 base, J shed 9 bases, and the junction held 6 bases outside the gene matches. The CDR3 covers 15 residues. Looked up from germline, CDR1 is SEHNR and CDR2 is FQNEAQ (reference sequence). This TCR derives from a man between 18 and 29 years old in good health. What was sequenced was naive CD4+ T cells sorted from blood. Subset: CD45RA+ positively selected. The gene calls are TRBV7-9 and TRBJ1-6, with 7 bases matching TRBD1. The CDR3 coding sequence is TGTGCCAGCAGCTTAGAGGCGACAGGGTTTTCACCCCTCCACTTT. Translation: CASSLEATGFSPLHF.